The 9 T cell receptor beta chains below all came from one sample that was sequenced in a study of blood T cell repertoires in COVID-19. Only in-frame clones appear in the TCRdb table, and some are missing; sequencing was by immunoSEQ multiplex PCR. Of tens of thousands of clones listed, 70% to 90% are singletons. Specimen: peripheral blood. The receptors shown here come from a man aged 65 to 85 with active or convalescent COVID-19.

The chain recombines TRBV18 with TRBJ1-3; the D is unclear. The CDR3 totals 17 residues. Germline V gene sequence: CDR1 KGHSH, CDR2 LQKENI. The V end was cut by 3 bases, the J end by 1 base, with 16 bases between. The CDR3 nucleotides are TGTGCCAGCTCACCCATGGGAGCCGTGGGTTCTGGAAACACCATATATTTT. It is translated as CASSPMGAVGSGNTIYF.

The chain combines TRBV4-1 with TRBJ2-7; 11 bases agree with TRBD2. This CDR3 is 17 amino acids long. Germline V CDR1 and CDR2: MGHRA, YSYEKL. V lost 1 base to trimming and J lost 1 base; unmatched junction nucleotides: 6. As DNA, the CDR3 is TGCGCCAGCAGCCAAGGGACTAGCGGGCTCCGATCCTACGAGCAGTACTTC. Translation: CASSQGTSGLRSYEQYF.

This rearrangement joins TRBV4-1 to TRBJ2-1; D unclear. This CDR3 has 18 residues. Trimming took off 2 bases at V and 4 bases at J, with 21 bases between the two ends. Germline lookup yields CDR1 MGHRA and CDR2 YSYEKL. The CDR3 loop is CASSQRKPLTGYYNEQFF. The CDR3 bases are TGCGCCAGCAGCCAAAGAAAACCACTTACTGGTTATTACAATGAGCAGTTCTTC.

The chain couples TRBV2 to TRBJ1-1, with D possibly matching TRBD1 (6 bases). The CDR3 length is 17 residues. The V end was cut by 0 bases, the J end by 0 bases, with 14 bases between. In germline, CDR1 is SNHLY, CDR2 FYNNEI. The CDR3 DNA sequence: TGTGCCAGCAGTGAAGCGAACAGGGCTGGGATGAACACTGAAGCTTTCTTT. It yields the protein CASSEANRAGMNTEAFF.

The genes are TRBV5-4 and TRBJ2-3; 8 nucleotides align to TRBD2. The V segment lost 0 bases and the J segment 1 base; nucleotides outside the gene matches: 4. Germline assignment: CDR1 SGHNT and CDR2 YYREEE (reference sequence). The CDR3 totals 16 residues. This CDR3 is CASSLAGTRGTDTQYF. The CDR3 DNA sequence: TGTGCCAGCAGCTTGGCCGGGACTAGGGGCACAGATACGCAGTATTTT.

V usage is TRBV24-1 and J usage is TRBJ2-7, with D maybe TRBD2 (5 bases). Germline V lookup: CDR1 KGHDR, CDR2 SFDVKD. The CDR3 runs to 13 residues. V lost 5 bases and J lost 6, with 13 bases in between. CDR3: CATSAHSGFEQYF. Written as DNA, the CDR3 is TGTGCCACCAGTGCCCACTCGGGATTCGAGCAGTACTTC.

The CDR3 loop is CASAPSRGKVRMNTEAFF. The CDR3 coding sequence is TGTGCCAGCGCGCCATCCAGGGGAAAGGTTCGCATGAACACTGAAGCTTTCTTT. The rearrangement uses TRBV28 and TRBJ1-1; a possible D gene is TRBD1 (6 bases). V shed 8 bases and J shed 0 bases, with 25 bases lying between them. The length of the CDR3 is 18 residues. Germline V gene data show CDR1 as MDHEN and CDR2 as SYDVKM.

V usage is TRBV4-3 and J usage is TRBJ2-7; TRBD1 might be the D (6 bases). Germline V lookup: CDR1 LGHNA, CDR2 YSLEER. Trimming stripped 0 bases from V and 0 bases from J, with 9 bases between. This CDR3 comprises 15 residues. The CDR3 loop reads CASSQDRDTSYEQYF. As DNA, the CDR3 is TGCGCCAGCAGCCAAGATAGGGACACCTCCTACGAGCAGTACTTC.

This clone was observed once. The gene calls are TRBV6-5 and TRBJ1-2; 7 bases match TRBD1. The CDR3 consists of 14 residues. Per the germline V gene, CDR1 is MNHEY and CDR2 is SVGAGI. Trimming at V came to 5 bases and at J to 2 bases, leaving 5 bases not matched to a gene. CDR3: CASSPTGRNYGYTF. CDR3 coding DNA: TGTGCCAGCAGTCCGACAGGGAGAAACTATGGCTACACCTTC.